This TCR beta chain was profiled in a study of T cells in Graves' hyperthyroidism and ophthalmopathy. Cells are PBMCs isolated from more than 8.5 ml of fresh blood. Trimming stripped 5 bases from V and 3 bases from J, with 13 bases between. CDR1 SEHNR and CDR2 FQNEAQ come from the germline V gene (reference sequence). There are 15 residues in the CDR3. RNA transcripts gave rise to amplified TCR beta CDR3 regions. During a first-round RT-PCR of the TCR CDR3, the HTBI primer set was used. TCRdb called the multiplex PCR reads again in MiXCR, with one record for every CDR3 protein. The sample holds about 260,000 distinct CDR3 sequences, about a sixth seen once.

The TCR comes from a woman under 30 with Graves' ophthalmopathy. The sample consisted of blood. The rearrangement joins TRBV7-9 to TRBJ2-2; D is perhaps TRBD1 or TRBD2 (5 bases each). CDR3 nucleotide sequence: TGTGCCAGCAGCGAAGACAGAGGGGACACCGGGGAGCTGTTTTTT. Residues: CASSEDRGDTGELFF.